The next 8 T cell receptor beta chains were all read from a single sample in a study of T cells in Graves' hyperthyroidism and ophthalmopathy. From RNA transcripts, TCR beta CDR3 regions were amplified. A first-round RT-PCR of the TCR CDR3 used the HTBI primer set. TCRdb ran MiXCR on the multiplex PCR reads and lists one entry per CDR3 protein. The profile covers about 400,000 distinct CDR3 sequences, with over 11% appearing a single time and approximately 29% taken by the ten largest. Sequencing input: blood. These receptor sequences come from a man in his forties or fifties with Graves' ophthalmopathy.

This clonotype has ten or more counts. The chain couples TRBV20-1 to TRBJ2-3, with a tentative D call TRBD2 (5 bases). V dropped 1 base and J dropped 5 bases, with 16 bases sitting between them. The CDR3 is 15 residues long. Germline CDR1 is DFQATT and CDR2 is SNEGSKA (reference sequence). The CDR3 protein is CSARALGSSLDTQYF. The CDR3 DNA follows: TGCAGTGCTAGAGCACTAGGATCATCATTAGATACGCAGTATTTT.

This clonotype was seen many times. J is TRBJ1-2 and V is TRBV11-2; D is possibly TRBD1 (6 bases). The germline V gene encodes CDR1 SGHAT and CDR2 FQNNGV. The V end was cut by 2 bases, the J end by 2 bases, with 12 bases between. The CDR3 consists of 15 residues. CDR3 nucleotide sequence: TGTGCCAGCAGCTTAATGTCGGGGGGCAACTATGGCTACACCTTC. It is translated as CASSLMSGGNYGYTF.

There are many counts of this clonotype. The gene calls are TRBV20-1 and TRBJ1-1; no firm D call. Germline V gene sequence: CDR1 DFQATT, CDR2 SNEGSKA (reference sequence). The CDR3 is 13 residues long. V was clipped by 5 bases and J by 1 base, with 11 bases between them. The CDR3 coding sequence is TGCAGTGCTCTCACGGACCCGAACACTGAAGCTTTCTTT. Its protein is CSALTDPNTEAFF.

This clonotype showed up many times. This chain links TRBV20-1 with TRBJ2-7, with no clear D. The CDR3 has 13 residues. Germline V gene sequence: CDR1 DFQATT, CDR2 SNEGSKA (reference sequence). V was trimmed by 2 bases and J by 1 base, leaving 9 bases between them. This chain's CDR3 is CSARISSSYEQYF. The CDR3 region has the DNA TGCAGTGCTAGAATCTCCAGTTCCTACGAGCAGTACTTC.

This clonotype was recorded at least ten times. V is TRBV20-1 and J is TRBJ2-1; D may correspond to TRBD1 or TRBD2 (6 bases each). Deletions cut 0 bases from V and 8 bases from J, with 17 bases between. CDR3 size: 15 residues. CDR1 is DFQATT and CDR2 is SNEGSKA in the germline V gene (reference sequence). CDR3 sequence: CSARDPGEGGDEQFF. In DNA, the CDR3 is TGCAGTGCTAGAGATCCCGGAGAGGGGGGCGATGAGCAGTTCTTC.

This sequence joins TRBV3-1 and TRBJ2-1; TRBD2 might be the D (5 bases). The CDR3 runs 14 residues. The germline CDR1 and CDR2 sequences are LGHDT and YNNKEL (reference sequence). Trimming left V 4 bases short and J 14 bases short, with 21 bases between. Written as DNA, the CDR3 is TGTGCCAGCAGCCTTAAAACGGCAGAGACTAAAAAGTTCTTC. Residues: CASSLKTAETKKFF.

This clonotype has more than one count but fewer than ten. V is TRBV19 and J is TRBJ1-1; D is ambiguous. Trimming pared 3 bases from V and 1 base from J, leaving 9 bases between. The length of the CDR3 is 14 residues. From germline, CDR1 is LNHDA and CDR2 SQIVND (reference sequence). The CDR3 region is CASSIGEANTEAFF. For the CDR3, the DNA is TGTGCCAGTAGTATCGGAGAAGCGAACACTGAAGCTTTCTTT.

The rearrangement uses TRBV19 and TRBJ2-3, with 7 bases that match TRBD2. Germline values: CDR1 LNHDA, CDR2 SQIVND (reference sequence). This CDR3 contains 15 residues. Trimming removed 3 bases from V and 0 bases from J; junction bases left unmatched: 3. Here the CDR3 DNA reads TGTGCCAGTAGTATCCTAGCGGCTAGCACAGATACGCAGTATTTT. Amino acid sequence: CASSILAASTDTQYF.